These 22 T cell receptor beta chains were all obtained from the same sample, sequenced in a study of blood T cell repertoires in COVID-19. Generated by immunoSEQ multiplex PCR, the TCRdb table keeps only in-frame clones and is missing some. There are 85,000 to 130,000 clones in the sample; about 86% occur only once, and approximately 3.3% lies in the top ten. Sequenced: peripheral blood. The receptors here all came from a woman aged 80 or over with active or convalescent COVID-19.

This chain joins TRBV9 and TRBJ1-2, with a weak D call TRBD1 (6 bases). V lost 2 bases and J 8 bases, leaving 19 bases between the germline ends. The CDR3 has 15 residues. Germline V CDR1 and CDR2: SGDLS, YYNGEE. CDR3 in DNA: TGTGCCAGCAGCGTTAATCAGGGGACGTCAGGAGGCTACACCTTC. Encoded protein: CASSVNQGTSGGYTF.

The rearrangement links TRBV30 to TRBJ1-1, with a weak D call TRBD1 (5 bases). Per germline, CDR1 GTSNPN and CDR2 SVGIG (reference sequence). V lost 1 base to trimming and J lost 6 bases, with 9 bases between them. This CDR3 has 12 residues. The CDR3 coding sequence is TGTGCCTGGAGTGGCGGGGGACCTGAAGCTTTCTTT. It yields the protein CAWSGGGPEAFF. Complete variable domain (other parts from reference TRBV30 and TRBJ1-1): SQTIHQWPATLVQPVGSPLSLECTVEGTSNPNLYWYRQAAGRGLQLLFYSVGIGQISSEVPQNLSASRPQDRQFILSSKKLLLSDSGFYLCAWSGGGPEAFFGQGTRLTVV.

V gene TRBV7-2 combines with J gene TRBJ1-1; 11 positions agree with TRBD1. J was trimmed by 6 bases and V by 4 bases; bases with no gene match: 4. CDR1 is SGHTA, CDR2 FQGNSA, per germline. The CDR3 extends over 14 amino acids. CDR3: CASSWDRGVAEAFF. The CDR3 DNA sequence: TGTGCCAGCAGCTGGGACAGGGGGGTCGCTGAAGCTTTCTTT.

The rearrangement uses TRBV28 and TRBJ1-4; unclear D gene. Germline CDR1 and CDR2: MDHEN and SYDVKM. This CDR3 is 15 amino acids long. V lost 5 bases, J lost 8 bases, and 18 bases lay in between. Here the CDR3 DNA reads TGTGCCAGCAGTGAGAATAGCCTACACGGAGAAAAACTGTTTTTT. It is translated as CASSENSLHGEKLFF.

V is TRBV9 and J is TRBJ2-3, with a possible D match to TRBD2 (6 bases). This CDR3 comprises 15 residues. CDR1 is SGDLS and CDR2 is YYNGEE in the germline V gene. V was cut by 3 bases and J by 2 bases, with 13 bases left in between. The CDR3: CASSGSDYPTDTQYF. DNA for the CDR3: TGTGCCAGCAGCGGCTCGGACTATCCCACAGATACGCAGTATTTT.

V usage is TRBV28 and J usage is TRBJ2-1, with 10 bases matching TRBD1. This CDR3 region has 13 residues. The V gene's germline CDR1 is MDHEN and CDR2 SYDVKM. V shed 6 bases and J 13 bases; nucleotides not matched to a gene: 9. The CDR3 DNA is TGTGCCAGCAGCTTAAGCGGACAGGGGGACCAGTTCTTC. The encoded protein is CASSLSGQGDQFF.

The chain recombines TRBV10-3 with TRBJ2-1; the D gene is possibly TRBD2 (5 bases). Germline V gene sequence: CDR1 ENHRY, CDR2 SYGVKD. Trimming stripped 5 bases from V and 6 bases from J, with 17 bases between. CDR3 size: 15 residues. CDR3 residues: CAISRDGNPRNEQFF. The CDR3 DNA is TGTGCCATCAGTCGTGACGGGAACCCACGCAATGAGCAGTTCTTC.

The rearrangement uses TRBV6-5 and TRBJ2-7, with D possibly matching TRBD1 (6 bases). The length of the CDR3 is 13 residues. Germline-derived CDR1 and CDR2 are MNHEY and SVGAGI. With 6 bases removed from V and 2 bases from J, the gap between germline ends came to 11 bases. CDR3 sequence reads: CASRRTVAYEQYF. In nucleotides, the CDR3 is TGTGCCAGCAGGAGGACAGTGGCCTACGAGCAGTACTTC.

The V gene is TRBV7-9, the J gene TRBJ1-4; TRBD1 might be the D (6 bases). The CDR3 consists of 16 residues. Deletions cut 5 bases from V and 0 bases from J, with 13 bases between. CDR1 SEHNR and CDR2 FQNEAQ come from the germline V gene (reference sequence). The CDR3 loop reads CASSQGQLATNEKLFF. CDR3 nucleotide sequence: TGTGCCAGCAGCCAGGGACAACTTGCAACTAATGAAAAACTGTTTTTT.

The rearrangement joins TRBV25-1 to TRBJ2-1; the D gene is possibly TRBD2 (5 bases). V shed 6 bases and J shed 0 bases, with 6 bases lying between them. Germline V CDR1 and CDR2: MGHDK, SYGVNS. The CDR3 is 13 amino acids. CDR3 bases: TGTGCCAGCAGAGGGAGCTCCTACAATGAGCAGTTCTTC. Encoded protein: CASRGSSYNEQFF.

This clone has a single count. The chain employs TRBV3-1 (or the pseudogene TRBV3-2) and TRBJ1-1; 11 bases are a match to TRBD1. V gave up 4 bases and J gave up 4 bases; unmatched junction bases: 2. CDR1 and CDR2 from the germline V gene are LGHDT and YNNKEL (reference sequence). The CDR3 has 14 residues. CDR3 amino acids: CASSRGTGGTEAFF. The CDR3 coding sequence is TGTGCCAGCAGCCGAGGGACAGGGGGCACTGAAGCTTTCTTT.

This clone was observed a few times. Other DNA sequences of this sample code for an identical CDR3. This chain links TRBV7-9 with TRBJ1-2; D gene ambiguous. The V end was cut by 1 base, the J end by 7 bases, with 19 bases between. The CDR3 totals 16 residues. Germline V gene data show CDR1 as SEHNR and CDR2 as FQNEAQ (reference sequence). In DNA, the CDR3 is TGTGCCAGCAGCTTAGGGAGAGGAACCTCCTCGGGTGGCTACACCTTC. This encodes CASSLGRGTSSGGYTF.

V is TRBV28 and J is TRBJ1-2; 8 nucleotides match TRBD1. Germline CDR1 is MDHEN and CDR2 is SYDVKM. J gave up 6 bases and V 5 bases, and 5 bases lay outside the gene matches. The CDR3 spans 13 residues. The CDR3 region has the DNA TGTGCCAGCAGTCTCAGGGGGCTTGATGGCTACACCTTC. Protein: CASSLRGLDGYTF.

The J gene is TRBJ2-3, the V gene TRBV5-5; TRBD2 aligns across 9 bases. After removal of 4 bases from V and 8 bases from J, the junction contained 8 bases not matched to a gene. CDR1 and CDR2 (germline): SGHKS, YYEKEE (reference sequence). The CDR3 runs 14 residues. CDR3 in DNA: TGTGCCAGCAGCCGCGGGGGGGCCGAGGGTACGCAGTATTTT. This encodes CASSRGGAEGTQYF. The complete variable domain, with remaining parts taken from reference TRBV5-5 and TRBJ2-3, reads DAGVTQSPTHLIKTRGQQVTLRCSPISGHKSVSWYQQVLGQGPQFIFQYYEKEERGRGNFPDRFSARQFPNYSSELNVNALLLGDSALYLCASSRGGAEGTQYFGPGTRLTVL.

This sequence joins TRBV6-5 and TRBJ2-7; 13 bases line up with TRBD2. Germline V gene data show CDR1 as MNHEY and CDR2 as SVGAGI. This CDR3 has 15 residues. J was trimmed by 4 bases and V by 6 bases; bases with no gene match: 6. Here the CDR3 DNA reads TGTGCCAGCAGGATACTAGCGGGGGGGTCGTACGAGCAGTACTTC. It translates to CASRILAGGSYEQYF.

In its sample, this clone was seen a few times. The V gene is TRBV27, the J gene TRBJ2-7, with D perhaps matching TRBD2 (6 bases). The V and J ends lost 6 bases and 1 base respectively, with 7 bases between them. Germline lookup yields CDR1 MNHEY and CDR2 SMNVEV (reference sequence). CDR3 size: 12 residues. This chain's CDR3 is CASREGSYEQYF. CDR3 coding DNA: TGTGCCAGCAGGGAGGGATCCTACGAGCAGTACTTC.

Details on this clone: This specimen includes other DNA sequences encoding the same CDR3. The J gene is TRBJ2-3, the V gene TRBV7-2; no reliable D call. The CDR3 extends over 15 amino acids. Germline V CDR1 and CDR2: SGHTA, FQGNSA. The V gene lost 1 base and the J gene lost 0 bases, with 8 bases spanning the gap. The CDR3 protein is CASSLGLVSTDTQYF. CDR3 DNA sequence: TGTGCCAGCAGCTTAGGGCTGGTAAGCACAGATACGCAGTATTTT.

The chain uses TRBV6-6 and TRBJ1-5; possibly TRBD1 for D (6 bases). Trimming shortened V by 6 bases and J by 4 bases, and 10 bases separated the two germline ends. The CDR3 is made up of 13 amino acids. Looked up from germline, CDR1 is MNHNY and CDR2 is SVGAGI (reference sequence). In nucleotides, the CDR3 is TGTGCCAGCAGCCTCACAGGGAATCAGCCCCAGCATTTT. Translation gives CASSLTGNQPQHF.

This rearrangement joins TRBV24-1 to TRBJ1-2; 7 positions match TRBD1. Losses at the gene ends were 6 bases for V and 3 bases for J; bases not matched to a gene: 3. The CDR3 length is 13 residues. The germline gives CDR1 KGHDR, CDR2 SFDVKD. The DNA for the CDR3 is TGTGCCACCAGTAGGGACAGCCACTATGGCTACACCTTC. Translated, it gives CATSRDSHYGYTF.

V and J are TRBV24-1 and TRBJ2-5; 10 positions match TRBD2. The length of the CDR3 is 15 residues. The V gene end was trimmed by 4 bases and the J gene end by 4 bases; junction bases not matched to a gene: 5. The V gene's germline CDR1 is KGHDR and CDR2 SFDVKD. CDR3 in amino acids: CATSESGRAGETQYF. The CDR3 nucleotides read TGTGCCACCAGTGAAAGCGGGAGGGCCGGAGAGACCCAGTACTTC.

This clone has more than one count but fewer than ten. The chain has TRBV5-6 and TRBJ1-6; D is ambiguous. Germline CDR1 SGHDT, CDR2 YYEEEE. The length of the CDR3 is 18 residues. Trimming removed 4 bases at V and 0 bases at J, with 17 bases between. The CDR3 loop is CASSHYSGFSSYNSPLHF. Written as DNA, the CDR3 is TGTGCCAGCAGCCACTACAGCGGATTCAGCTCCTATAATTCACCCCTCCACTTT.

The rearrangement links TRBV12-3 or TRBV12-4 to TRBJ1-6; D is uncertain. The CDR3 runs to 13 residues. V gave up 6 bases and J gave up 13 bases, with 16 bases separating them. CDR3 protein: CASSPGPSTPLHF. The CDR3 nucleotides are TGTGCCAGCAGCCCTGGGCCCTCAACTCCCCTCCACTTT.